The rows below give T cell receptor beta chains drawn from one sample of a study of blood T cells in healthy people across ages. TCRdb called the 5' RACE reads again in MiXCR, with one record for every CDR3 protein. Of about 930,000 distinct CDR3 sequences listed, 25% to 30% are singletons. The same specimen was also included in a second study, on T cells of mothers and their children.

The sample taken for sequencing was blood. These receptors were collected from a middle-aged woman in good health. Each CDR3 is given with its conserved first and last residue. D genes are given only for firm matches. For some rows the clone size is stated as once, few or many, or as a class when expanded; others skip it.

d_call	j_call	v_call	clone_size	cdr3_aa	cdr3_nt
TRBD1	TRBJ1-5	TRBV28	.	CASSPRDRDLNQPQHF	TGTGCCAGCAGCCCCCGGGACAGGGACCTCAATCAGCCCCAGCATTTT
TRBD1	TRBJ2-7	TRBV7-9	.	CASRPEQGAPYEQYF	TGTGCCAGCAGACCGGAACAGGGGGCCCCCTACGAGCAGTACTTC
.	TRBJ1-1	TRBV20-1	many	CSARDPGEGTEAFF	TGCAGTGCTAGAGATCCGGGGGAGGGGACTGAAGCTTTCTTT
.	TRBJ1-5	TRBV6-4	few	CASLLSPQHF	TGTGCCAGCCTATTAAGCCCCCAGCATTTT
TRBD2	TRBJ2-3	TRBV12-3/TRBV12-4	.	CASSWGSGVRGDTQYF	TGTGCCAGCAGTTGGGGTAGCGGGGTGCGTGGAGATACGCAGTATTTT
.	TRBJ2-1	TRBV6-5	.	CASSYMGNNEQFF	TGTGCCAGCAGTTACATGGGGAACAATGAGCAGTTCTTC
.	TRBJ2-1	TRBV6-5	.	CASRRQEYNEQFF	TGTGCCAGCAGGAGACAGGAATACAATGAGCAGTTCTTC
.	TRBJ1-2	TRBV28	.	CASSLSIGSYGYTF	TGTGCCAGCAGTTTGTCCATAGGGAGCTATGGCTACACCTTC
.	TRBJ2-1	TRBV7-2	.	CASSPRDSPLEKYNEQFF	TGTGCCAGCAGCCCCCGGGACTCCCCCCTTGAGAAATACAATGAGCAGTTCTTC
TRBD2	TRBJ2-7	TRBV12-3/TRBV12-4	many	CASSTSGTAYEQYF	TGTGCCAGCAGTACTAGCGGGACCGCCTACGAGCAGTACTTC
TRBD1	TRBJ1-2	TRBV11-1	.	CAGSISGQSSNYGYTF	TGTGCCGGCAGCATTTCGGGACAGAGTTCTAACTATGGCTACACCTTC
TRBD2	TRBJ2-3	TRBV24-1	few	CATSEPTSGGAFFTDTQYF	TGTGCCACCAGTGAGCCGACTAGCGGGGGGGCTTTCTTCACAGATACGCAGTATTTT
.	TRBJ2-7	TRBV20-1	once	CSVRPPGREPYEQYF	TGCAGTGTTAGACCCCCGGGCAGGGAGCCCTACGAGCAGTACTTC
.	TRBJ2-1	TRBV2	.	CASSRIPGLTSIFF	TGTGCCAGCAGCCGAATACCGGGACTGACGTCGATATTCTTC
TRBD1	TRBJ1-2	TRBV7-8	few	CASSLGTGHNYGYTF	TGTGCCAGCAGCCTAGGGACAGGACATAACTATGGCTACACCTTC
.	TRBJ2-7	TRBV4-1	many	CASSQNSGQGRYEQYF	TGCGCCAGCAGCCAGAATTCGGGACAAGGTCGCTACGAGCAGTACTTC
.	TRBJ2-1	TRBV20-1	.	CSASDHRSPDLYNEQFF	TGCAGTGCTAGTGACCACCGCTCGCCGGATCTATACAATGAGCAGTTCTTC
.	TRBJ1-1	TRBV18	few	CASSQGRGGNTEAFF	TGTGCCAGCTCCCAAGGACGGGGAGGGAACACTGAAGCTTTCTTT
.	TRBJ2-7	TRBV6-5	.	CASSYGTVANEQYF	TGTGCCAGCAGTTACGGGACCGTCGCCAATGAGCAGTACTTC
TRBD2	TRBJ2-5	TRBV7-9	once	CASSPPLAGRQETQYF	TGTGCCAGCAGCCCCCCACTAGCGGGGCGACAAGAGACCCAGTACTTC
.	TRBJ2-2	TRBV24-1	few	CATSVGANRNTGELFF	TGTGCCACCAGTGTCGGGGCCAACCGCAACACCGGGGAGCTGTTTTTT
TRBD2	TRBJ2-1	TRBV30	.	CAWSRPSGGAKNEQFF	TGTGCCTGGAGTAGGCCTAGCGGGGGGGCGAAAAATGAGCAGTTCTTC